The clone carrying this T cell receptor (beta chain) was seen at least ten times. Its antigen is undetermined. These data come from a study of neurological immune-mediated disorders. The study, taken as a whole, reports: HTLV-1-associated myelopathy ranked highest for TCR clonal expansion and multiple sclerosis lowest, beneath healthy controls. The phylogenetic placement of 18 of 34 multiple sclerosis patients' repertoires in one related-CDR3 cluster constitutes a possible signature.

5'RACE generated cDNA with 10-nucleotide random UMIs. One entry per CDR3 protein results from TCRdb running MiXCR on the 5' RACE reads. The data contain 45,000 or so distinct CDR3 sequences, 3% to 3.5% of them singletons. The study built unsorted libraries from 2 million PBMCs kept at -80 C. Germline V gene sequence: CDR1 SEHNR, CDR2 FQNEAQ (reference sequence). The V and J ends lost 5 bases and 4 bases, in that order; junction bases with no gene match: 16. The CDR3 loop spans 17 amino acids. V and J are TRBV7-9 and TRBJ2-5; 7 bases align to TRBD2. The specimen sequenced was PBMCs. The TCR comes from a woman aged 45 to 65 with multiple sclerosis. CDR3 coding DNA: TGTGCCAGCAGCCCGCCCTTCCGGACTAGATTACGAGAGACCCAGTACTTC. This gives the protein CASSPPFRTRLRETQYF.